The 30 T cell receptor beta chains presented below share a single source sample, sequenced in a study of chemoradiotherapy in HPV16-positive cancers. Assay: immunoSEQ multiplex PCR; the TCRdb copy retains only in-frame clones and omits some. The sample includes approximately 17,000 clones, nearly 90% seen only once; the top ten take roughly 2.3%. The sample in question was blood, obtained from a patient who underwent chemoradiotherapy. These receptor sequences come from a human donor with HPV-associated anogenital cancer.

V usage is TRBV11-2 and J usage is TRBJ1-1; 7 bases match TRBD1. Losses at the gene ends were 5 bases for V and 1 base for J; bases not matched to a gene: 4. The germline V gene has CDR1 SGHAT and CDR2 FQNNGV. The CDR3 extends over 14 amino acids. The DNA of the CDR3 is TGTGCCAGCAGCACCCGGACAGGGAACACTGAAGCTTTCTTT. Protein sequence: CASSTRTGNTEAFF.

The chain couples TRBV6-1 to TRBJ1-2; 8 bases fit TRBD1. The germline V gene has CDR1 MNHNS and CDR2 SASEGT. The length of the CDR3 is 13 residues. V was clipped by 0 bases and J by 8 bases; unmatched bases: 2. Here the CDR3 DNA reads TGTGCCAGCAGTGAAGCGACAGGGGTGGGCTACACCTTC. This encodes CASSEATGVGYTF.

The gene calls are TRBV10-1 and TRBJ2-3, with a weak D call TRBD2 (5 bases). The germline V and J ends were trimmed by 7 bases and 0 bases, with 11 bases remaining between them. The CDR3 has 14 residues. Germline CDR1 is WNHNN and CDR2 is SYGVQD (reference sequence). Here the CDR3 reads CASKAGLSTDTQYF. For the CDR3, the DNA is TGCGCCAGCAAGGCGGGCCTAAGCACAGATACGCAGTATTTT.

The J gene is TRBJ2-3, the V gene TRBV7-9; TRBD2 matches 9 bases. Unmatched junction bases numbered 11, after V lost 5 bases and J lost 2 bases. The CDR3 has 17 amino acids. CDR1 is SEHNR, CDR2 FQNEAQ, per germline (reference sequence). In DNA form, the CDR3 reads TGTGCCAGCAGCGCGCTCGTCCTAGCGGGGTACACAGATACGCAGTATTTT. Encoded protein: CASSALVLAGYTDTQYF.

V and J are TRBV10-2 and TRBJ2-2; 9 bases are shared with TRBD2. V dropped 7 bases and J dropped 1; count of bases not matched to a gene: 7. Per the germline V gene, CDR1 is WSHSY and CDR2 is SAAADI. The CDR3 extends over 16 amino acids. CDR3 nucleotide sequence: TGCGCCAGCAAGGAGCGGGGGGCCGGGAACACCGGGGAGCTGTTTTTT. It encodes CASKERGAGNTGELFF.

The chain links TRBV11-2 to TRBJ2-1; TRBD2 might be the D (5 bases). V gave up 4 bases and J gave up 10 bases, with 11 bases separating them. CDR1 is SGHAT, CDR2 FQNNGV, per germline. This CDR3 contains 12 residues. Written as DNA, the CDR3 is TGTGCCAGCAGCTACGACCGCGGGGAGCAGTTCTTC. Its protein product is CASSYDRGEQFF.

The chain links TRBV27 to TRBJ1-2; D call uncertain. Germline V gene lookup returns CDR1 MNHEY and CDR2 SMNVEV (reference sequence). The CDR3 is made up of 14 amino acids. Deletions cut 6 bases from V and 2 bases from J, with 13 bases between. CDR3 nucleotide sequence: TGTGCCAGCAGGCCCGGGGTCTGGAACTATGGCTACACCTTC. Its translation: CASRPGVWNYGYTF.

The rearrangement joins TRBV5-1 to TRBJ1-2; D call uncertain. Trimming removed 0 bases from V and 4 bases from J, with 1 base in between. CDR3 size: 11 residues. CDR1 and CDR2 (germline): SGHRS, YFSETQ. CDR3 DNA sequence: TGCGCCAGCAGCTTGGGCTATGGCTACACCTTC. It specifies CASSLGYGYTF.

The chain is built from TRBV29-1 and TRBJ2-7; a weak D match, TRBD1 (6 bases). This CDR3 comprises 13 residues. V lost 6 bases and J lost 2, with 14 bases in between. The V gene's germline CDR1 is SQVTM and CDR2 ANQGSEA. This CDR3 reads CSVGTPTTYEQYF. DNA for the CDR3: TGCAGCGTGGGGACACCCACAACCTACGAGCAGTACTTC.

The chain has TRBV4-1 and TRBJ2-3; no definite D call. From germline, CDR1 is MGHRA and CDR2 YSYEKL. V lost 0 bases, J lost 7 bases, and 8 bases lay in between. There are 13 residues in the CDR3. The CDR3 spells CASSQEQLNTQYF. The CDR3 DNA reads TGCGCCAGCAGCCAAGAACAGCTTAATACGCAGTATTTT.

This clone was found a few times. The chain has TRBV6-1 and TRBJ1-5; TRBD1 agrees at 7 bases. The CDR3 loop spans 13 amino acids. Losses at the gene ends were 11 bases for V and 1 base for J; bases not matched to a gene: 5. Germline assignment: CDR1 MNHNS and CDR2 SASEGT. CDR3 bases: TGTGCCTCCAGGGACAGAAGCAATCAGCCCCAGCATTTT. Its translation is CASRDRSNQPQHF.

The rearrangement links TRBV5-6 to TRBJ1-1; TRBD1 matches 7 bases. V trimming: 2 bases; J trimming: 3 bases; junction bases outside the gene matches: 7. CDR1 SGHDT and CDR2 YYEEEE come from the germline V gene. The CDR3 has 15 amino acids. The CDR3: CASSFGQVRYTEAFF. In DNA, the CDR3 is TGTGCCAGCAGCTTCGGACAGGTCCGATACACTGAAGCTTTCTTT.

The chain has TRBV6-5 and TRBJ1-1, with TRBD1 matching over 9 bases. Trimming at V came to 3 bases and at J to 7 bases, leaving 6 bases not matched to a gene. Looked up from germline, CDR1 is MNHEY and CDR2 is SVGAGI. The CDR3 runs to 14 residues. Written as DNA, the CDR3 is TGTGCCAGCAGTTATTTGACAGGGGGTTTTGAAGCTTTCTTT. Its protein is CASSYLTGGFEAFF.

The rearrangement uses TRBV14 and TRBJ1-1; possible D gene TRBD1, 5 bases. Germline V gene data show CDR1 as SGHDN and CDR2 as FVKESK. Trimming pared 0 bases from V and 4 bases from J, leaving 9 bases between. This CDR3 has 14 residues. CDR3 protein: CASSQDLGGTEAFF. CDR3 coding DNA: TGTGCCAGCAGCCAAGATCTGGGGGGCACTGAAGCTTTCTTT.

This clone was picked up one time. The CDR3, as DNA: TGTGCCAGCAGCTTTGAGCAGGGGCCCAACTATGGCTACACCTTC. Encoded protein: CASSFEQGPNYGYTF. This sequence joins TRBV7-2 and TRBJ1-2; D is perhaps TRBD1 (6 bases). The CDR3 runs to 15 residues. The V gene's germline CDR1 is SGHTA and CDR2 FQGNSA. V shed 3 bases and J shed 2 bases, with 13 bases lying between them. Full variable domain (rest looked up from reference TRBV7-2 and TRBJ1-2): GAGVSQSPSNKVTEKGKDVELRCDPISGHTALYWYRQSLGQGLEFLIYFQGNSAPDKSGLPSDRFSAERTGGSVSTLTIQRTQQEDSAVYLCASSFEQGPNYGYTFGSGTRLTVV.

The chain uses TRBV20-1 and TRBJ2-7, with D perhaps TRBD1 (6 bases). Trimming cost V 6 bases and J 3 bases, with 9 bases left between them. CDR3 length: 11 amino acids. Germline CDR1 and CDR2: DFQATT and SNEGSKA (reference sequence). Written as DNA, the CDR3 is TGCAGTGCCGGGGACAACTACGAGCAGTACTTC. Its protein product is CSAGDNYEQYF.

The J gene is TRBJ2-7, the V gene TRBV6-6; 8 bases agree with TRBD2. CDR1 MNHNY and CDR2 SVGAGI come from the germline V gene (reference sequence). The length of the CDR3 is 14 residues. V shed 3 bases and J 4 bases; nucleotides not matched to a gene: 5. The CDR3 DNA follows: TGTGCCAGCAGTTATCTCGGACTAGCTTACGAGCAGTACTTC. Translation: CASSYLGLAYEQYF.

This chain joins TRBV7-9 and TRBJ2-7; TRBD1 matches 9 bases. The CDR3 is 15 amino acids. After removal of 10 bases from V and 4 bases from J, the junction contained 14 bases not matched to a gene. The V gene's germline CDR1 is SEHNR and CDR2 FQNEAQ (reference sequence). The CDR3 DNA reads TGTGCCATCCAGGACCCGGGGACAGGGAAATACGAGCAGTACTTC. Residues: CAIQDPGTGKYEQYF.

The chain couples TRBV7-9 to TRBJ1-1, with 10 bases fitting TRBD1. This CDR3 is built from 17 residues. Trimming cost V 5 bases and J 6 bases; bases outside gene matches: 15. The germline gives CDR1 SEHNR, CDR2 FQNEAQ (reference sequence). The CDR3 DNA reads TGTGCCAGCAGCCCCTTATCCCGACAGGGGGCGCAGGCTGAAGCTTTCTTT. As protein: CASSPLSRQGAQAEAFF. The complete variable domain, with remaining parts taken from reference TRBV7-9 and TRBJ1-1, reads DTGVSQNPRHKITKRGQNVTFRCDPISEHNRLYWYRQTLGQGPEFLTYFQNEAQLEKSRLLSDRFSAERPKGSFSTLEIQRTEQGDSAMYLCASSPLSRQGAQAEAFFGQGTRLTVV.

The CDR3 DNA follows: TGTGCCAGCAGCCTGGGGGTGACAGGGCACTACTACGAGCAGTACTTC. Translated: CASSLGVTGHYYEQYF. The chain recombines TRBV4-2 with TRBJ2-7; 7 positions match TRBD1. The CDR3 is 16 residues long. Germline V gene lookup returns CDR1 LGHNA and CDR2 YNFKEQ. V gave up 4 bases and J gave up 3 bases; unmatched junction bases: 12.

This chain links TRBV28 with TRBJ2-3; 7 nucleotides align to TRBD2. V shed 6 bases, J shed 4 bases, and the junction held 16 bases outside the gene matches. This CDR3 contains 17 residues. The germline gives CDR1 MDHEN, CDR2 SYDVKM. The CDR3 bases are TGTGCCAGCAGCTACTCCCCCCTCGCGGGAGCTTCAGATACGCAGTATTTT. Translation: CASSYSPLAGASDTQYF.

The chain has TRBV19 and TRBJ1-1, with 8 bases fitting TRBD1. Germline-derived CDR1 and CDR2 are LNHDA and SQIVND (reference sequence). The CDR3 is 15 residues long. The J segment lost 5 bases and the V segment lost 2 bases, leaving 7 bases of the junction unmatched. In nucleotides, the CDR3 is TGTGCCAGTAGTATACCAGGACAGGGAGGGACTGAAGCTTTCTTT. Residues: CASSIPGQGGTEAFF. The entire variable domain, with the rest obtained from reference TRBV19 and TRBJ1-1, is as follows: DGGITQSPKYLFRKEGQNVTLSCEQNLNHDAMYWYRQDPGQGLRLIYYSQIVNDFQKGDIAEGYSVSREKKESFPLTVTSAQKNPTAFYLCASSIPGQGGTEAFFGQGTRLTVV.

The chain uses TRBV10-3 and TRBJ2-3, with D possibly being TRBD1 (6 bases). The V end was cut by 6 bases, the J end by 2 bases, with 15 bases between. Germline V gene lookup returns CDR1 ENHRY and CDR2 SYGVKD. The CDR3 covers 15 residues. CDR3 DNA: TGTGCCATCAGGAGACAGGCCTTGGACACAGATACGCAGTATTTT. Translating gives CAIRRQALDTDTQYF.

This clone showed up just once. The chain employs TRBV10-3 and TRBJ2-2, with D hard to call. CDR1 ENHRY and CDR2 SYGVKD come from the germline V gene. V gave up 5 bases and J gave up 6 bases, with 16 bases separating them. CDR3 length: 15 residues. This chain's CDR3 is CAISYQELGAGELFF. Here the CDR3 DNA reads TGTGCCATCAGTTATCAGGAACTGGGCGCCGGGGAGCTGTTTTTT.

A single count supports this clone. The rearrangement uses TRBV6-6 and TRBJ1-4; D remains unclear. V lost 6 bases, J lost 4 bases, and 3 bases lay in between. The CDR3 runs 11 residues. CDR1 is MNHNY, CDR2 SVGAGI, per germline (reference sequence). The CDR3: CASRGNEKLFF. DNA of the CDR3: TGTGCCAGCAGGGGTAATGAAAAACTGTTTTTT.

This chain connects TRBV18 to TRBJ1-1; the D is unclear. From germline, CDR1 is KGHSH and CDR2 LQKENI. This CDR3 has 14 residues. The V end was cut by 6 bases, the J end by 0 bases, with 11 bases between. CDR3 region: CASSPVGVNTEAFF. CDR3 sequence (DNA): TGTGCCAGCTCCCCGGTAGGAGTGAACACTGAAGCTTTCTTT.

The chain uses TRBV5-5 and TRBJ2-7; 9 positions agree with TRBD1. Germline assignment: CDR1 SGHKS and CDR2 YYEKEE (reference sequence). The CDR3 consists of 15 residues. Trimming cost V 2 bases and J 1 base; bases outside gene matches: 4. The CDR3 loop reads CASSFTGGSSYEQYF. CDR3 in DNA: TGTGCCAGCAGCTTTACAGGGGGCTCTTCCTACGAGCAGTACTTC.

The rearrangement links TRBV27 to TRBJ2-1, with 9 positions matching TRBD2. CDR1 and CDR2 (germline): MNHEY, SMNVEV (reference sequence). CDR3 length: 13 amino acids. V trimming: 6 bases; J trimming: 7 bases; junction bases outside the gene matches: 4. The CDR3 sequence is CASRLAGRNEQFF. The CDR3 region has the DNA TGTGCCAGCAGACTAGCGGGTAGAAATGAGCAGTTCTTC.

In DNA form, the CDR3 reads TGTGCCAGCAGTCCCTCAGGGATCGGCACTGAAGCTTTCTTT. Translated: CASSPSGIGTEAFF. The chain joins TRBV27 to TRBJ1-1, with D maybe TRBD1 (5 bases). The V end lost 5 bases, the J end lost 4 bases, and 14 bases lay between the germline ends. This CDR3 has 14 amino acids. Germline V gene sequence: CDR1 MNHEY, CDR2 SMNVEV (reference sequence).

This clone came up once. The chain uses TRBV4-1 and TRBJ2-7; D assignment may be TRBD1 or TRBD2 (6 bases each). CDR3 length: 16 amino acids. The germline V and J ends were trimmed by 4 bases and 0 bases, with 16 bases remaining between them. Germline CDR1 reads MGHRA; CDR2 reads YSYEKL. Here the CDR3 reads CASSPVAGTPSYEQYF. CDR3 nucleotide sequence: TGCGCCAGCAGCCCCGTCGCGGGGACACCCTCCTACGAGCAGTACTTC.